The rows below give T cell receptor beta chains drawn from one sample of a study of blood T cell repertoires in COVID-19. The protocol was immunoSEQ multiplex PCR, while the TCRdb copy is restricted to in-frame clones and leaves out a portion. The data contain about 150,000 clones, around 90% of them singletons. The source material was PBMCs or T cells enriched from blood (not recorded which). The receptors come from a woman aged 40-49 years who had been exposed to COVID-19. The CDR3 runs from the conserved cysteine through the conserved F or W. The order of the fields is V gene, clone size, D gene, J gene, CDR3 DNA, CDR3 protein. The D gene is left open where the match is weak. Size tells how often a clone was seen (once, few, many) or the class of an expanded clone, and some rows leave it out.

TRBV11-2	.	TRBD2	TRBJ2-2	TGTGCCAGCAGCTTAGGGACTAGCGGGGGGGCCTTTTGGGAGCTGTTTTTT	CASSLGTSGGAFWELFF
TRBV25-1	.	.	TRBJ1-2	TGTGCCAGCAGTGAAGGTTACGCGGGCTACACCTTC	CASSEGYAGYTF
TRBV4-2	.	.	TRBJ2-1	TGTGCCAGCAGCCAAGAAGGGGCGGGGGCCGCCTACAATGAGCAGTTCTTC	CASSQEGAGAAYNEQFF
TRBV27	once	TRBD1	TRBJ1-6	TGTGCCAGCAGAACGGGACAGACTAATTCACCCCTCCACTTT	CASRTGQTNSPLHF
TRBV9	.	TRBD2	TRBJ2-4	TGTGCCAGCAGCCCCGGGGTCCATAGCGGGATAGGGGACATTCAGTACTTC	CASSPGVHSGIGDIQYF
TRBV6-5	.	.	TRBJ1-1	TGTGCCAGCAGCACGGGGTTTTACACTGAAGCTTTCTTT	CASSTGFYTEAFF
TRBV28	.	.	TRBJ1-5	TGTGCCAGCAGTTTCTTATGGGAGGGCAATCAGCCCCAGCATTTT	CASSFLWEGNQPQHF
TRBV19	.	.	TRBJ2-7	TGTGCCAGTAGTATACGGGGAGGTGGGGCGAGCACCTACGAGCAGTACTTC	CASSIRGGGASTYEQYF
TRBV11-2	.	.	TRBJ1-1	TGTGCCAGCAGCTCACGACAGATTTTAAACACTGAAGCTTTCTTT	CASSSRQILNTEAFF
TRBV10-2	.	TRBD1	TRBJ2-1	TGCGCCAGCAGTGTACCGGGACAGGGGGAGAATGAGCAGTTCTTC	CASSVPGQGENEQFF
TRBV29-1	.	TRBD2	TRBJ2-1	TGCAGCGTTGTAACTAGCGGGAGTCTGCGCGAGCAGTTCTTC	CSVVTSGSLREQFF
TRBV28	.	.	TRBJ2-3	TGTGCCAGCAGGGGGGGTTCTAGCACAGATACGCAGTATTTT	CASRGGSSTDTQYF
TRBV29-1	.	TRBD2	TRBJ2-3	TGCAGCGTTGAGTCCGCCGGGACTAGCGGGAGCACAGATACGCAGTATTTT	CSVESAGTSGSTDTQYF
TRBV28	.	.	TRBJ1-6	TGTGCCAGCGGAGACCCCCGGGACATCTATAATTCACCCCTCCACTTT	CASGDPRDIYNSPLHF
TRBV28	.	TRBD2	TRBJ2-2	TGTGCCAGCAATAGCGGGTACACCGGGGAGCTGTTTTTT	CASNSGYTGELFF
TRBV11-2	.	.	TRBJ2-2	TGTGCCAGCAGCTTAGCCTTACTTAACACCGGGGAGCTGTTTTTT	CASSLALLNTGELFF
TRBV29-1	few	.	TRBJ2-7	TGCAGCGTTACTCTCCAGGGGCCCAACGAGCAGTACTTC	CSVTLQGPNEQYF
TRBV2	.	.	TRBJ1-2	TGTGCCAGCAGGTATTCCGGGACACCTGAGGAGGGCTACACCTTC	CASRYSGTPEEGYTF
TRBV3-1/TRBV3-2	.	.	TRBJ1-6	TGTGCCAGCAGCCAAGGGGAGGGTAATTCACCCCTCCACTTT	CASSQGEGNSPLHF
TRBV19	once	.	TRBJ2-7	TGTGCCAGTTCCGGTACGTCCTACGAGCAGTACTTC	CASSGTSYEQYF